This TCR beta chain was profiled in a study of neurological immune-mediated disorders. Broader study findings: Sharing of CDR3 amino acid sequences among expanded clones across subjects was absent, suggesting private repertoires in all groups.

It was from 2 million PBMCs stored at -80 C that the unsorted libraries were obtained. TCRdb passed the 5' RACE reads through MiXCR, listing each CDR3 protein once. The sample records about 84,000 distinct CDR3 sequences, about 9.3% being singletons. This clonotype was recorded many times. The antigen is not known. After removal of 2 bases from V and 5 bases from J, the junction contained 7 bases not matched to a gene. Per the germline V gene, CDR1 is SGHKS and CDR2 is YYEKEE (reference sequence). This CDR3 has 15 amino acids. This rearrangement joins TRBV5-5 to TRBJ2-7, with 10 bases fitting TRBD1. What was sequenced was PBMCs. This receptor was obtained from a middle-aged man in good health. CDR3 protein: CASSFVGTGENEQYF. The CDR3 DNA reads as TGTGCCAGCAGCTTCGTCGGGACAGGGGAGAACGAGCAGTACTTC.